The 27 T cell receptor beta chains listed next were all sequenced from one sample in a study of human T cells and chemical hapten exposure (TCRdb year 2021). Library generation was performed with RACE. Sequencing took place on a NextSeq 500. TCRdb's own reprocessing of the public reads used fastp at Q25 and MiXCR and kept productive beta chains. Records with the same CDR3 protein are collapsed into one entry carrying the most frequent genes and DNA. The sample yields about 160,000 distinct CDR3 sequences; roughly 26% were counted once. Of the sample, about 2% falls within the top ten clones. The sample's time point label, decoded: patch test 3, about 24 weeks after DPC sensitization. The sample's treatment or condition label, decoded: therapeutic diphenylcyclopropenone sensitization with weekly scalp DPC. Sequencing used whole blood, obtained in connection with sensitization to the hapten diphenylcyclopropenone (DPC). The receptors derive from a woman aged 18-29 years with alopecia areata. Some clones in this sample may be carry-over from other donors' samples.

This clonotype was observed a few times. The chain links TRBV15 to TRBJ1-4, with D perhaps matching TRBD1 (5 bases). The CDR3 runs to 15 residues. The germline V gene encodes CDR1 LNHNV and CDR2 YYDKDF (reference sequence). Between the trimmed V and J ends, which lost 1 base and 7 bases, there was a span of 13 bases. CDR3 amino acids: CATSRARREGEKLFF. The CDR3 DNA is TGTGCCACCAGCAGAGCTCGCAGGGAAGGTGAAAAACTGTTTTTT.

This clonotype was counted only a few times. The chain joins TRBV7-2 to TRBJ1-4; possibly TRBD1 for D (6 bases). Germline assignment: CDR1 SGHTA and CDR2 FQGNSA. This CDR3 comprises 15 residues. V gave up 5 bases and J gave up 5 bases, with 15 bases separating them. CDR3 DNA: TGTGCCAGCAGCCCGTCACAGGGTAAAAATGAAAAACTGTTTTTT. Translation gives CASSPSQGKNEKLFF.

This clonotype was seen more than once but under ten times. This chain links TRBV2 with TRBJ2-1, with D tentatively TRBD1 (5 bases). The CDR3 has 11 residues. The V end was cut by 10 bases, the J end by 9 bases, with 13 bases between. Germline CDR1 and CDR2: SNHLY and FYNNEI. The CDR3 nucleotides are TGTGCCATCCGGCGAAGGGGTGAGCAGTTCTTC. This translates into CAIRRRGEQFF.

The table lists this clonotype with a few counts. The J gene is TRBJ1-4, the V gene TRBV15, with TRBD1 matching over 8 bases. The CDR3 length is 13 residues. Germline loops: CDR1 LNHNV, CDR2 YYDKDF (reference sequence). V lost 11 bases and J lost 4; bases outside the gene matches: 6. CDR3 sequence (DNA): TGTGCCGTCAGGACAGGGAATAATGAAAAACTGTTTTTT. Translation: CAVRTGNNEKLFF.

The chain recombines TRBV29-1 with TRBJ1-2; 8 bases match TRBD1. Germline loops: CDR1 SQVTM, CDR2 ANQGSEA. The trim removed 6 bases at V and 11 bases at J, leaving 17 bases unmatched. The CDR3 loop spans 14 amino acids. CDR3 in amino acids: CSVGSPDREAAYTF. The CDR3 DNA is TGCAGCGTGGGGAGCCCGGACAGGGAAGCCGCTTACACCTTC.

The chain couples TRBV4-3 to TRBJ2-6; no clear D. The CDR3 runs to 16 residues. V lost 0 bases and J lost 3, with 9 bases in between. Germline V gives CDR1 LGHNA, CDR2 YSLEER. CDR3 loop: CASSQDPSFGANVLTF. The CDR3 nucleotides are TGCGCCAGCAGCCAAGATCCTTCCTTTGGGGCCAACGTCCTGACTTTC.

The J gene is TRBJ2-7, the V gene TRBV29-1; 7 bases are shared with TRBD2. The CDR3 has 13 amino acids. From germline, CDR1 is SQVTM and CDR2 ANQGSEA. V gave up 8 bases and J gave up 0 bases; unmatched junction bases: 7. CDR3 protein: CSFGAGSSYEQYF. CDR3 in DNA: TGCAGCTTCGGAGCGGGAAGCTCCTACGAGCAGTACTTC.

The chain is built from TRBV9 and TRBJ2-6, with D maybe TRBD1 (6 bases). There are 18 residues in the CDR3. Trimming removed 3 bases at V and 0 bases at J, with 16 bases between. Germline values: CDR1 SGDLS, CDR2 YYNGEE. For the CDR3, the DNA is TGTGCCAGCAGCGCCCGACAGGTCCAGAGCTCTGGGGCCAACGTCCTGACTTTC. Translating it yields CASSARQVQSSGANVLTF.

This clonotype turned up a few times. The chain combines TRBV12-3 or TRBV12-4 with TRBJ2-2; 14 bases line up with TRBD2. Trimming removed 7 bases from V and 0 bases from J; junction bases left unmatched: 13. The CDR3 extends over 20 amino acids. The CDR3 sequence: CASIVHGLAGGHSNTGELFF. CDR3 nucleotides: TGTGCCAGCATCGTACACGGACTAGCGGGAGGCCACTCGAACACCGGGGAGCTGTTTTTT.

This clonotype was counted between two and nine times. For the CDR3, the DNA is TGTGCCAGTAGTTTGACAGGGGATCGCAATCAGCCCCAGCATTTT. It encodes CASSLTGDRNQPQHF. The rearrangement joins TRBV19 to TRBJ1-5, with 8 bases that match TRBD1. The ends lost 5 bases at V and 2 bases at J; junction bases unmatched: 5. CDR3 length: 15 amino acids. Germline V CDR1 and CDR2: LNHDA, SQIVND (reference sequence).

The chain is built from TRBV7-6 and TRBJ2-1, with a possible D match to TRBD1 (5 bases). Germline V gene lookup returns CDR1 SGHVS and CDR2 FNYEAQ. This CDR3 region has 16 residues. V shed 1 base and J shed 8 bases, with 18 bases lying between them. CDR3 amino acids: CASSLVAGHMVDEQFF. DNA for the CDR3: TGTGCCAGCAGCTTAGTGGCTGGACATATGGTCGATGAGCAGTTCTTC.

The chain has TRBV7-8 and TRBJ2-1, with TRBD1 matching 8 bases. The V and J ends lost 5 bases and 0 bases, in that order; junction bases with no gene match: 6. This CDR3 is 16 amino acids long. The V gene's germline CDR1 is SGHVS and CDR2 FQNEAQ. The chain's CDR3 is CASSLFGQGSYNEQFF. CDR3 DNA sequence: TGTGCCAGCAGCCTATTCGGACAGGGCTCCTACAATGAGCAGTTCTTC.

The chain recombines TRBV7-8 with TRBJ2-7; the match to TRBD2 covers 8 bases. This CDR3 spans 14 amino acids. Looked up from germline, CDR1 is SGHVS and CDR2 is FQNEAQ. The junction had 4 bases not matched to a gene; V was cut back by 2 bases and J by 4 bases. The CDR3 reads CASSLLAGGYEQYF. For the CDR3, the DNA is TGTGCCAGCAGCTTACTTGCGGGGGGATACGAGCAGTACTTC.

This chain joins TRBV7-9 and TRBJ1-4; D is unclear. There are 12 residues in the CDR3. Trimming took 6 bases from V and 5 from J, leaving 7 bases between them. Per the germline V gene, CDR1 is SEHNR and CDR2 is FQNEAQ (reference sequence). The CDR3 spells CASRPGNEKLFF. CDR3 bases: TGTGCCAGCAGACCTGGGAATGAAAAACTGTTTTTT.

In this sample, this clonotype turned up a few times. The germline gene is not matched at one end of the junction; a read error may be the cause. This chain links TRBV6-2 or TRBV6-3 with TRBJ2-7, with TRBD2 as a possible D gene (5 bases). Germline V gives CDR1 MNHEY, CDR2 SVGEGT. CDR3 length: 11 amino acids. CDR3 in amino acids: CASSSSSGSHF. DNA for the CDR3: TGTGCCAGCAGTTCCTCCTCGGGGTCGCACTTC.

The DNA for the CDR3 is TGTGCCAGCAGCGTCCCTACAGGGAAGAACACCGGGGAGCTGTTTTTT. Translation: CASSVPTGKNTGELFF. The chain joins TRBV9 to TRBJ2-2, with D maybe TRBD1 (6 bases). The CDR3 totals 16 residues. In germline, CDR1 is SGDLS, CDR2 YYNGEE. The ends were cut back, 2 bases at V and 1 base at J, with 12 bases in the middle.

The gene calls are TRBV18 and TRBJ2-3; D is unclear. V dropped 0 bases and J dropped 2 bases, with 9 bases sitting between them. The length of the CDR3 is 15 residues. Germline V gene lookup returns CDR1 KGHSH and CDR2 LQKENI. The CDR3 protein is CASSPPFPTTDTQYF. The CDR3 DNA reads TGTGCCAGCTCACCACCGTTTCCAACCACAGATACGCAGTATTTT.

This clonotype came up once. The chain recombines TRBV20-1 with TRBJ1-5; 7 bases are shared with TRBD1. J lost 7 bases, V lost 0 bases, and 6 bases had no gene match. The CDR3 totals 14 residues. Germline CDR1 reads DFQATT; CDR2 reads SNEGSKA (reference sequence). CDR3 DNA: TGCAGTGCTAGAGACCGACAGGGCTTACAGCCCCAGCATTTT. It translates to CSARDRQGLQPQHF.

The chain links TRBV7-2 to TRBJ2-7; possible D gene TRBD2, 6 bases. Germline CDR1 reads SGHTA; CDR2 reads FQGNSA. The CDR3 length is 13 residues. V was trimmed by 8 bases and J by 6 bases, leaving 17 bases between them. The CDR3 region has the DNA TGTGCCAGCCAGGGCGGGACCGGAGGCGAGCAGTACTTC. This gives the protein CASQGGTGGEQYF.

The CDR3 region has the DNA TGTGCCAGCAGCGGCGGCTCCCGTGCATACAATGAGCAGTTCTTC. Residues: CASSGGSRAYNEQFF. The V call is TRBV9, the J call TRBJ2-1, with D hard to call. Germline V lookup: CDR1 SGDLS, CDR2 YYNGEE. CDR3 length equals 15 residues. The V and J ends lost 3 bases and 4 bases respectively, with 14 bases between them.

The table lists this clonotype with a few counts. This rearrangement joins TRBV15 to TRBJ1-1; 9 bases match TRBD1. J lost 5 bases, V lost 3 bases, and 1 base had no gene match. CDR3 size: 13 residues. The germline gives CDR1 LNHNV, CDR2 YYDKDF (reference sequence). The CDR3, as DNA: TGTGCCACCAGCAGGGGACAGGGAACTGAAGCTTTCTTT. Protein: CATSRGQGTEAFF.

Only a few counts were recorded for this clonotype. V usage is TRBV2 and J usage is TRBJ2-7; the D call may be TRBD1 or TRBD2 (5 bases each). Germline CDR1 is SNHLY and CDR2 is FYNNEI. This CDR3 has 15 amino acids. V lost 3 bases to trimming and J lost 2 bases, with 14 bases between them. Here the CDR3 DNA reads TGTGCCAGCAGTGACGAGGGGACGGGGACCTACGAGCAGTACTTC. This sequence encodes CASSDEGTGTYEQYF.

This clonotype was counted ten times or more. The chain combines TRBV7-2 with TRBJ1-1; TRBD1 matches 7 bases. CDR3 length: 15 residues. Germline CDR1 and CDR2: SGHTA and FQGNSA. Unmatched junction bases numbered 11, after V lost 2 bases and J lost 8 bases. CDR3 in amino acids: CASSLIDRKQGEAFF. CDR3 sequence (DNA): TGTGCCAGCAGCTTAATTGATCGTAAACAGGGGGAAGCTTTCTTT.

This clonotype came up a few times. The chain combines TRBV29-1 with TRBJ1-5; 12 positions agree with TRBD1. The trim removed 5 bases at V and 1 base at J, leaving 3 bases unmatched. This CDR3 comprises 15 residues. Looked up from germline, CDR1 is SQVTM and CDR2 is ANQGSEA. The CDR3 sequence is CSVIGTGGSNQPQHF. The CDR3 DNA follows: TGCAGCGTTATAGGGACAGGGGGCAGCAATCAGCCCCAGCATTTT. Variable domain in full (rest from reference TRBV29-1 and TRBJ1-5): SAVISQKPSRDICQRGTSLTIQCQVDSQVTMMFWYRQQPGQSLTLIATANQGSEATYESGFVIDKFPISRPNLTFSTLTVSNMSPEDSSIYLCSVIGTGGSNQPQHFGDGTRLSIL.

The chain has TRBV7-2 and TRBJ2-6, with D tentatively TRBD1 (5 bases). Germline lookup yields CDR1 SGHTA and CDR2 FQGNSA. The CDR3 has 16 amino acids. With 5 bases removed from V and 2 bases from J, the gap between germline ends came to 13 bases. The CDR3 DNA reads TGTGCCAGCAGCCTTGGGGTAGGGGCTGGGGCCAACGTCCTGACTTTC. This sequence encodes CASSLGVGAGANVLTF.

The chain combines TRBV2 with TRBJ1-1; 10 nucleotides align to TRBD1. The ends lost 6 bases at V and 0 bases at J; junction bases unmatched: 4. Germline loops: CDR1 SNHLY, CDR2 FYNNEI. The CDR3 has 15 amino acids. The chain's CDR3 is CASRRQGAMNTEAFF. DNA of the CDR3: TGTGCCAGCAGAAGACAGGGGGCTATGAACACTGAAGCTTTCTTT.

The V call is TRBV7-9, the J call TRBJ2-7; 8 bases agree with TRBD1. The CDR3 loop spans 14 amino acids. Unmatched junction bases numbered 3, after V lost 3 bases and J lost 2 bases. CDR1 is SEHNR, CDR2 FQNEAQ, per germline (reference sequence). DNA of the CDR3: TGTGCCAGCAGCTTTCAGGGGGCGACCTACGAGCAGTACTTC. It encodes CASSFQGATYEQYF.